This TCR beta chain was sequenced during a study of T-cell memory formation after mild COVID-19. For this clonotype: Its antigen is undetermined.

J gave up 7 bases and V 6 bases, and 8 bases lay outside the gene matches. The CDR3 runs to 14 residues. Germline V gene lookup returns CDR1 DFQATT and CDR2 SNEGSKA (reference sequence). General study results and limits: There was a balanced CD4/CD8 profile in clones contracting day 15 to 85, and later expanders leaned CD4+.

Via MiXCR, TCRdb re-called the 5' RACE reads, giving one row per CDR3 protein. The table includes 350,000 to 450,000 distinct CDR3 sequences, about 15% detected once. The genes are TRBV20-1 and TRBJ2-7; 14 positions agree with TRBD2. This clonotype originated in a man aged 18 to 30 who had mild COVID-19 (a few samples of this study predate the infection). Cell type and time point are not known. Source material: PBMCs or a T cell subset sorted from them (not recorded which). This CDR3 is CSAARLAGGREQYF. The CDR3 DNA sequence: TGCAGTGCCGCCAGACTAGCGGGGGGGCGGGAGCAGTACTTC.